These 20 T cell receptor beta chains were sequenced from one sample in a study of molecular identifiers for immune sequencing clone quantification. TCRdb processed the PCR reads anew with MiXCR; each CDR3 protein has one entry. Among more than 450,000 distinct CDR3 sequences listed, about 21% were seen once. The sample comprised naive CD8+ T cells from blood, with Jurkat cell RNA spiked in. The subset here: FACS-sorted CD8+CD4-CCR7+CD45RA+ naive T cells. These receptors all come from a human donor in good health. Some libraries in this study had Jurkat cell RNA spiked in.

This clonotype has more than one count but fewer than ten. This chain links TRBV11-2 with TRBJ2-1; perhaps D is TRBD1 or TRBD2 (5 bases each). Trimming cost V 5 bases and J 7 bases, with 21 bases left between them. Germline CDR1 and CDR2: SGHAT and FQNNGV. The CDR3 consists of 16 residues. The CDR3 nucleotides read TGTGCCAGCAGCCGGGGTGGGGCACAGGAATGGAATGAGCAGTTCTTC. It codes for CASSRGGAQEWNEQFF.

Note on this clonotype: This clone may be a read error of a much larger clone one base away. No conserved phenylalanine or tryptophan ends this CDR3, so it is likely a read error. The gene calls are TRBV4-3 and TRBJ1-5; D gene ambiguous. Germline CDR1 is LGHNA and CDR2 is YSLEER. The CDR3 contains 13 residues. Trimming pared 1 base from V and 6 bases from J, leaving 7 bases between. The CDR3 spells CASSQARSQPQHL. CDR3 in DNA: TGCGCCAGCAGCCAAGCCAGATCTCAGCCCCAGCATCTT.

This clonotype showed up many times. J is TRBJ2-2 and V is TRBV20-1; no definite D call. This CDR3 comprises 13 residues. Germline V gives CDR1 DFQATT, CDR2 SNEGSKA (reference sequence). This CDR3 reads CSAVESATGELFF. The CDR3, as DNA: TGCAGCGCTGTTGAGTCGGCAACCGGGGAGCTGTTTTTT.

This clonotype was found a few times. The chain uses TRBV19 and TRBJ2-7; TRBD1 or TRBD2 may be the D gene (5 bases each). The CDR3 has 16 residues. Germline-derived CDR1 and CDR2 are LNHDA and SQIVND (reference sequence). Trimming left V 1 base short and J 2 bases short, with 15 bases between. Here the CDR3 reads CASSIGFEGLTYEQYF. CDR3 nucleotides: TGTGCCAGTAGTATAGGATTTGAGGGGCTGACCTACGAGCAGTACTTC. Full variable domain (remainder filled in from reference TRBV19 and TRBJ2-7): DGGITQSPKYLFRKEGQNVTLSCEQNLNHDAMYWYRQDPGQGLRLIYYSQIVNDFQKGDIAEGYSVSREKKESFPLTVTSAQKNPTAFYLCASSIGFEGLTYEQYFGPGTRLTVT.

This clonotype was picked up a small number of times. This chain connects TRBV12-3 or TRBV12-4 to TRBJ2-1, with TRBD1 identical over 8 bases. This CDR3 is built from 18 residues. J gave up 0 bases and V 4 bases, and 11 bases lay outside the gene matches. CDR3 coding DNA: TGTGCCAGCAGTTATCCAGGGGGCGGACCAAGCTCCTACAATGAGCAGTTCTTC. This sequence encodes CASSYPGGGPSSYNEQFF.

This clonotype was seen repeatedly, ten times or more. This chain connects TRBV9 to TRBJ2-3; unclear D gene. CDR1 is SGDLS and CDR2 is YYNGEE in the germline V gene. Deletions cut 4 bases from V and 2 bases from J, with 14 bases between. This CDR3 is built from 15 residues. The CDR3 here is CASSPAAPNTDTQYF. CDR3 DNA: TGTGCCAGCAGCCCCGCCGCCCCTAACACAGATACGCAGTATTTT.

This clonotype was counted many times. The chain has TRBV27 and TRBJ2-7; TRBD2 matches at 13 bases. V gave up 8 bases and J gave up 4 bases; unmatched junction bases: 2. The CDR3 runs 13 residues. Germline V gene lookup returns CDR1 MNHEY and CDR2 SMNVEV (reference sequence). CDR3 nucleotides: TGTGCCAGCGGACTAGCGGGAGAGTACGAGCAGTACTTC. Its translation: CASGLAGEYEQYF.

The chain employs TRBV12-3 or TRBV12-4 and TRBJ2-7; perhaps TRBD1 as D (6 bases). The CDR3 loop spans 12 amino acids. Trimming stripped 4 bases from V and 4 bases from J, with 8 bases between. Here the CDR3 reads CASSSDRYEQYF. DNA for the CDR3: TGTGCCAGCAGTTCGGACAGATACGAGCAGTACTTC.

Details on this clonotype: At one end, the junction sequence differs from germline, possibly due to a read error. The V gene is TRBV27, the J gene TRBJ2-3; no definite D call. Germline values: CDR1 MNHEY, CDR2 SMNVEV (reference sequence). CDR3 length equals 12 residues. For the CDR3, the DNA is TGTGCCGGCAGCCCGACGACGTTGGTGCAGTATTTT. Its translation: CAGSPTTLVQYF.

This clonotype was observed a handful of times. The V call is TRBV7-9, the J call TRBJ2-7; 14 bases match TRBD2. The junction had 6 bases not matched to a gene; V was cut back by 4 bases and J by 4 bases. Germline CDR1 and CDR2: SEHNR and FQNEAQ (reference sequence). This CDR3 contains 16 residues. The CDR3 DNA is TGTGCCAGCAGCTCCGAAAGACTAGCGGGAGGGTACGAGCAGTACTTC. Its translation: CASSSERLAGGYEQYF.

There are many counts of this clonotype. The chain couples TRBV6-5 to TRBJ2-4; D may match TRBD1 or TRBD2 (6 bases each). Germline assignment: CDR1 MNHEY and CDR2 SVGAGI. This CDR3 is 14 amino acids long. Trimming stripped 2 bases from V and 6 bases from J, with 11 bases between. Here the CDR3 reads CASSYGGPGNIQYF. CDR3 bases: TGTGCCAGCAGTTACGGGGGGCCGGGAAACATTCAGTACTTC.

This clonotype showed up many times. Being one base from a much bigger clone, this may be a read error. The chain is built from TRBV5-4 and TRBJ2-5; D is undetermined. CDR1 and CDR2 (germline): SGHNT, YYREEE (reference sequence). The CDR3 totals 11 residues. With 3 bases removed from V and 2 bases from J, the gap between germline ends came to 2 bases. The CDR3 DNA follows: TGTGCCAGCAGCTGGCAAGAGACCCAGTACTTC. Amino acids: CASSWQETQYF.

The chain links TRBV7-9 to TRBJ2-7, with 7 bases matching TRBD1. From germline, CDR1 is SEHNR and CDR2 FQNEAQ (reference sequence). CDR3 length: 16 amino acids. Trimming at V came to 2 bases and at J to 3 bases, leaving 10 bases not matched to a gene. The DNA for the CDR3 is TGTGCCAGCAGCTTAAACCCGTGGCAGGGGGACTACGAGCAGTACTTC. Translation: CASSLNPWQGDYEQYF.

This clonotype was found a few times. This chain connects TRBV20-1 to TRBJ2-1; 9 bases map to TRBD2. The germline gives CDR1 DFQATT, CDR2 SNEGSKA (reference sequence). The trim removed 4 bases at V and 7 bases at J, leaving 8 bases unmatched. CDR3 length equals 14 residues. The CDR3: CSAMRGGNVNEQFF. Here the CDR3 DNA reads TGCAGTGCTATGCGGGGGGGCAATGTAAATGAGCAGTTCTTC.

Comment on this clonotype: Mismatch with germline at one junction end may stem from a read error. The chain joins TRBV9 to TRBJ2-1; weak D call: TRBD2 (6 bases). There are 15 residues in the CDR3. Germline V gene sequence: CDR1 SGDLS, CDR2 YYNGEE. In nucleotides, the CDR3 is TGTGCCGGCAGCGCGCTCCGGGACTTCAACAATGAGCAGTTCTTC. It encodes CAGSALRDFNNEQFF.

A word on this clonotype: Since a much larger clone is just one base distant, this may be a read error. The chain links TRBV7-6 to TRBJ1-1; D uncertain. The CDR3 extends over 14 amino acids. CDR1 SGHVS and CDR2 FNYEAQ come from the germline V gene. CDR3 nucleotides: TGTGCCGGCAGCTTAACCAGTGTGGGCACTGAAGCTTTCTTT. Encoded protein: CAGSLTSVGTEAFF. Full variable domain (missing parts from reference TRBV7-6 and TRBJ1-1): GAGVSQSPRYKVTKRGQDVALRCDPISGHVSLYWYRQALGQGPEFLTYFNYEAQQDKSGLPNDRFSAERPEGSISTLTIQRTEQRDSAMYRCAGSLTSVGTEAFFGQGTRLTVV.

This clonotype was seen many times. V usage is TRBV6-2 or TRBV6-3 and J usage is TRBJ2-7; D not resolved. Trimming removed 4 bases at V and 7 bases at J, with 5 bases between. This CDR3 region has 10 residues. Germline CDR1 is MNHEY and CDR2 is SVGEGT. The CDR3 loop reads CASSSAEQYF. The CDR3 DNA reads as TGTGCCAGCAGTTCAGCGGAGCAGTACTTC.

This clonotype appeared many times. This chain connects TRBV2 to TRBJ2-3, with TRBD2 matching 10 bases. The CDR3 length is 15 residues. Germline-derived CDR1 and CDR2 are SNHLY and FYNNEI. V trimming: 6 bases; J trimming: 0 bases; junction bases outside the gene matches: 3. This chain's CDR3 is CASRGTSDSTDTQYF. The CDR3 coding sequence is TGTGCCAGCAGAGGGACTAGCGATAGCACAGATACGCAGTATTTT.

This chain joins TRBV15 and TRBJ1-6; D not certain. The CDR3 is made up of 12 amino acids. Between the trimmed V and J ends, which lost 4 bases and 8 bases, there was a span of 6 bases. The V gene's germline CDR1 is LNHNV and CDR2 YYDKDF (reference sequence). CDR3 sequence reads: CATSIDDSPLHF. In DNA form, the CDR3 reads TGTGCCACCAGCATCGACGATTCACCCCTCCACTTT.

This clonotype was detected many times. The genes are TRBV2 and TRBJ2-3, with TRBD2 matching 8 bases. V shed 2 bases, J shed 4 bases, and the junction held 11 bases outside the gene matches. CDR1 is SNHLY, CDR2 FYNNEI, per germline. This CDR3 contains 17 residues. CDR3 in DNA: TGTGCCAGCAGTGAACCTACTTCGAGCGGGGGCGCAGATACGCAGTATTTT. Translation gives CASSEPTSSGGADTQYF.